This TCR beta chain stems from a study of response to subunit inactivated influenza vaccine. Whole-study findings and limits: Seasonal influenza vaccination, on each occasion, was suggested by the authors to recruit few new T cells.

MiXCR was run by TCRdb on the RT-PCR reads, yielding one entry per CDR3 protein. The table includes 600,000 to 850,000 distinct CDR3 sequences, 13% to 15% detected once. In the case of this clonotype: As yet, its antigen is unknown.

Germline values: CDR1 MNHEY, CDR2 SVGAGI. V gave up 0 bases and J gave up 3 bases; unmatched junction bases: 5. This CDR3 has 16 residues. The receptor's source is a man aged 45-60 years who received an inactivated influenza vaccine. This specimen consisted of PBMCs from blood, obtained approximately 15 days before vaccination. The chain combines TRBV6-5 with TRBJ2-1, with TRBD2 identical over 7 bases. The chain's CDR3 is CASSYSKRGNYNEQFF. In DNA form, the CDR3 reads TGTGCCAGCAGTTACTCGAAGCGGGGTAACTACAATGAGCAGTTCTTC.